The 9 T cell receptor beta chains below were found in one sample sequenced in a study of T cells in Graves' hyperthyroidism and ophthalmopathy. The TCR beta CDR3 regions underwent amplification using RNA transcripts as the source. HTBI primers were used for first-round RT-PCR of the TCR CDR3. TCRdb fed the multiplex PCR reads into MiXCR, producing one record per CDR3 protein. The profile shows under 350,000 distinct CDR3 sequences, 25% to 30% of them singletons. Specimen: blood. The origin of the receptors is a man between 40 and 49 years old with Graves' hyperthyroidism that later progressed to Graves' ophthalmopathy.

There are many counts of this clonotype. This chain connects TRBV20-1 to TRBJ2-5; the match to TRBD2 covers 11 bases. The length of the CDR3 is 15 residues. Losses at the gene ends were 2 bases for V and 5 bases for J; bases not matched to a gene: 7. Germline V gene sequence: CDR1 DFQATT, CDR2 SNEGSKA (reference sequence). The DNA of the CDR3 is TGCAGTGCTAGATATAGCGGGAGGGCCGAGGAGACCCAGTACTTC. It codes for CSARYSGRAEETQYF.

J is TRBJ2-7 and V is TRBV10-3; 11 nucleotides line up with TRBD2. The CDR3 loop spans 13 amino acids. Germline lookup yields CDR1 ENHRY and CDR2 SYGVKD. V trimming: 5 bases; J trimming: 6 bases; junction bases outside the gene matches: 3. CDR3 loop: CAISYGTSGEQYF. The DNA of the CDR3 is TGTGCCATCAGTTACGGGACTAGCGGCGAGCAGTACTTC.

This clonotype was picked up a small number of times. V is TRBV20-1 and J is TRBJ2-7; either TRBD1 or TRBD2 may fit D (6 bases each). The V end was cut by 7 bases, the J end by 4 bases, with 14 bases between. The CDR3 runs 12 residues. The germline V gene encodes CDR1 DFQATT and CDR2 SNEGSKA (reference sequence). DNA for the CDR3: TGCAGTGTCCCGGGGGCTAAATACGAGCAGTACTTC. Amino acid sequence: CSVPGAKYEQYF.

This clonotype was seen more than once but under ten times. The J gene is TRBJ2-7, the V gene TRBV6-1; 9 bases align to TRBD1. Germline V lookup: CDR1 MNHNS, CDR2 SASEGT. Germline trimming cut 6 bases from V and 6 bases from J; bases unmatched to any gene: 12. The CDR3 has 15 amino acids. The CDR3, as DNA: TGTGCCAGCAGGAACACCGGGACAGGGAGGTCCGAGCAGTACTTC. It translates to CASRNTGTGRSEQYF.

As regards this clonotype: A much larger clone is a single base away; this may be a read error. The chain employs TRBV4-1 and TRBJ1-5, with D possibly matching TRBD1 (5 bases). In germline, CDR1 is MGHRA, CDR2 YSYEKL. The CDR3 length is 16 residues. CDR3 sequence: CANSQEGFGAGQPQHF. In DNA, the CDR3 is TGCGCCAACAGCCAAGAAGGGTTCGGGGCGGGCCAGCCCCAGCATTTT.

This clonotype was counted ten times or more. At one end, the junction sequence differs from germline, possibly due to a read error. J is TRBJ2-7 and V is TRBV30; D is possibly TRBD1 or TRBD2 (5 bases each). CDR1 is GTSNPN and CDR2 is SVGIG in the germline V gene (reference sequence). The CDR3 has 11 amino acids. The CDR3 reads CAWSQRDPSGF. CDR3 DNA: TGTGCCTGGAGCCAACGGGACCCCAGTGGCTTC.

This clonotype was found many times. The chain combines TRBV14 with TRBJ1-2; 10 bases map to TRBD1. V was clipped by 6 bases and J by 8 bases; unmatched bases: 12. The V gene's germline CDR1 is SGHDN and CDR2 FVKESK. CDR3 size: 15 residues. The CDR3 DNA reads as TGTGCCAGCAGGCAAACCGGGACAGGGGCCTGGGGCTACACCTTC. The encoded protein is CASRQTGTGAWGYTF.

This clonotype was recorded many times. V usage is TRBV20-1 and J usage is TRBJ1-1, with no clear D. CDR1 and CDR2 (germline): DFQATT, SNEGSKA (reference sequence). V lost 3 bases to trimming and J lost 4 bases, with 12 bases between them. The CDR3 runs 13 residues. This chain's CDR3 is CSARGLVRTEAFF. In nucleotides, the CDR3 is TGCAGTGCTAGGGGTCTGGTACGCACTGAAGCTTTCTTT.

Remarks on this clonotype: A much larger clone sits a single nucleotide away, making a read error possible. DNA for the CDR3: TGTGCCAGTAGTGTCGATCTTGGGCACCAGCATTTT. Its protein product is CASSVDLGHQHF. The chain links TRBV19 to TRBJ1-5, with no clear D. V lost 5 bases to trimming and J lost 12 bases, with 14 bases between them. Germline values: CDR1 LNHDA, CDR2 SQIVND (reference sequence). CDR3 length equals 12 residues.